This TCR beta chain was recorded in a study of tumor and adjacent non-tumor tissue in lung cancer. TCRbeta libraries were built with three rounds of nested PCR, modified from ARM-PCR. TCRdb passed the multiplex PCR reads through MiXCR, listing each CDR3 protein once. The sample lists about 67,000 distinct CDR3 sequences, 75% to 85% occurring once. Per germline, CDR1 SGHAT and CDR2 FQNNGV. Trimming removed 1 base from V and 4 bases from J; junction bases left unmatched: 5. CDR3 size: 15 residues. No cell sorting was done before RNA was extracted from the tissue. The normal lung tissue was taken more than 3 cm from the tumor edge.

This clonotype originated in a man aged 55 to 69 with non-small cell lung cancer. The chain joins TRBV11-2 to TRBJ2-3; 7 positions agree with TRBD2. The specimen was distant non-tumor lung tissue. The CDR3, as DNA: TGTGCCAGCAGCTTAGGGGGGGGGTCCCCAGATACGCAGTATTTT. The encoded protein is CASSLGGGSPDTQYF.